Below, 6 T cell receptor beta chains from the same sample are listed, as sequenced in a study of blood T cell repertoires in COVID-19. Assay: immunoSEQ multiplex PCR; the TCRdb copy retains only in-frame clones and omits some. The sample holds around 230,000 clones; about 91% are singletons and the top ten take around 2.5%. Sequencing input: PBMCs or T cells enriched from blood (not recorded which). The source of these receptors is a woman between 40 and 55 years old with acute COVID-19.

The V gene is TRBV2, the J gene TRBJ2-2, with D perhaps matching TRBD2 (5 bases). Germline CDR1 and CDR2: SNHLY and FYNNEI. There are 16 residues in the CDR3. The V gene lost 5 bases and the J gene lost 3 bases, with 16 bases spanning the gap. CDR3 nucleotides: TGTGCCAGCAGTCTAACCCGGACTGTAGACACCGGGGAGCTGTTTTTT. It translates to CASSLTRTVDTGELFF.

The CDR3 spells CASMVGTPHGTEAFF. Written as DNA, the CDR3 is TGTGCCAGTATGGTTGGGACTCCCCATGGCACTGAAGCTTTCTTT. The rearrangement joins TRBV19 to TRBJ1-1; TRBD1 is a possible D gene (5 bases). Germline CDR1 is LNHDA and CDR2 is SQIVND (reference sequence). The V end was cut by 7 bases, the J end by 4 bases, with 19 bases between. The CDR3 runs 15 residues.

The rearrangement uses TRBV4-3 and TRBJ1-2; 7 bases are shared with TRBD1. V was clipped by 1 base and J by 3 bases; unmatched bases: 2. The germline gives CDR1 LGHNA, CDR2 YSLEER. This CDR3 has 14 amino acids. The CDR3 reads CASSQGGTDYGYTF. The CDR3 coding sequence is TGCGCCAGCAGCCAAGGGGGGACAGACTATGGCTACACCTTC.

The chain combines TRBV12-5 with TRBJ2-5; TRBD2 agrees at 7 bases. From germline, CDR1 is LGHNT and CDR2 FRNRAP. The CDR3 is 13 amino acids. Trimming took 7 bases from V and 1 from J; bases not matched to a gene: 3. The CDR3 loop is CASAGGGQETQYF. The CDR3 coding sequence is TGTGCTAGTGCTGGCGGGGGCCAAGAGACCCAGTACTTC.

The CDR3 DNA follows: TGTGCCAGCAGCTTAGGGCCAGGGGAAGGGAACACTGAAGCTTTCTTT. Translated, it gives CASSLGPGEGNTEAFF. The V call is TRBV7-8, the J call TRBJ1-1; possibly TRBD1 for D (6 bases). Trimming cost V 1 base and J 1 base, with 13 bases left between them. The CDR3 is 16 residues long. Germline values: CDR1 SGHVS, CDR2 FQNEAQ.

The chain recombines TRBV5-1 with TRBJ2-1, with D unresolved. Germline-derived CDR1 and CDR2 are SGHRS and YFSETQ. V lost 5 bases to trimming and J lost 3 bases, with 12 bases between them. This CDR3 spans 14 amino acids. The CDR3 reads CASRPHHGYNEQFF. CDR3 DNA: TGCGCCAGCAGGCCCCACCACGGCTACAATGAGCAGTTCTTC.